This entry describes one T cell receptor beta chain. The sample is drawn from a study of shared clonotypes between healthy human individuals. Sequencing was performed with immunoSEQ multiplex PCR; in TCRdb, only in-frame clones are kept and a portion is missing. The sample lists 2 million to 2.5 million clones, 90% to 95% occurring once. Trimming cost V 5 bases and J 7 bases, with 15 bases left between them. This CDR3 is built from 14 residues. Germline values: CDR1 SEHNR, CDR2 FQNEAQ (reference sequence). What was sequenced was naive CD4+ T cells from PBMCs. Subset specified: CD45RA+ positively selected. This chain uses TRBV7-9 with TRBJ1-5, with D maybe TRBD1 (6 bases). The TCR comes from a man younger than 30 in good health. Some clones in this sample may be carry-over from other donors' samples. CDR3 DNA sequence: TGTGCCAGCAGCACCGAGACAGGAACGCAGCCCCAGCATTTT. Protein product: CASSTETGTQPQHF. Full variable domain (rest looked up from reference TRBV7-9 and TRBJ1-5): DTGVSQNPRHKITKRGQNVTFRCDPISEHNRLYWYRQTLGQGPEFLTYFQNEAQLEKSRLLSDRFSAERPKGSFSTLEIQRTEQGDSAMYLCASSTETGTQPQHFGDGTRLSIL.